The 27 T cell receptor beta chains given below trace back to one sample, sequenced in a study of Ad26.COV2.S vaccination and SARS-CoV-2 variants. The treatment: roughly 20 received Ad26.COV2.S at low or high dose, single or two shots; a few received placebo; per-sample allocation not given. The investigators took samples on day 63 after the first vaccine or placebo injection. Clones were sequenced by immunoSEQ multiplex PCR, and TCRdb holds only the in-frame ones, with some missing. The top ten hold roughly 3.9% of the sample, which has about 470,000 clones, 80% to 95% seen once. Sequences were derived from peripheral blood, sampled in a trial of Ad26.COV2.S vaccine versus placebo. The source of these receptors is a person aged 18 to 59 who received the Ad26.COV2.S COVID-19 vaccine or a placebo.

J is TRBJ2-7 and V is TRBV23-1; 13 nucleotides match TRBD2. TRBV23-1 is recorded as an ORF, its role being uncertain. The CDR3 consists of 16 residues. V was pared by 0 bases and J by 5 bases, with 4 bases of the junction left unmatched. CDR3 nucleotides: TGCGCCAGCAGTCAATCGAAACTAGCGGGAGGGGACGAGCAGTACTTC. As protein: CASSQSKLAGGDEQYF.

This clone occurred a few times. The chain combines TRBV28 with TRBJ2-2; TRBD2 agrees at 9 bases. This CDR3 has 16 residues. Per the germline V gene, CDR1 is MDHEN and CDR2 is SYDVKM. Trimming removed 0 bases from V and 1 base from J; junction bases left unmatched: 0. The CDR3 DNA follows: TGTGCCAGCAGTTTATGGACTAGCGGGAACACCGGGGAGCTGTTTTTT. Protein: CASSLWTSGNTGELFF.

This chain links TRBV4-2 with TRBJ2-2; D is uncertain. This CDR3 contains 13 residues. Germline loops: CDR1 LGHNA, CDR2 YNFKEQ. V lost 1 base and J lost 2, with 2 bases in between. The CDR3 loop is CASSQGNTGELFF. CDR3 DNA: TGTGCCAGCAGCCAAGGTAACACCGGGGAGCTGTTTTTT.

V gene TRBV14 combines with J gene TRBJ2-2, with 14 bases that match TRBD2. Germline-derived CDR1 and CDR2 are SGHDN and FVKESK. The CDR3 contains 16 residues. The ends lost 4 bases at V and 7 bases at J; junction bases unmatched: 5. The CDR3 nucleotides read TGTGCCAGCAGCCGGACTAGCGGGAGGATGGTCGGGGAGCTGTTTTTT. It is translated as CASSRTSGRMVGELFF.

V and J are TRBV11-3 and TRBJ1-5, with D maybe TRBD1 (6 bases). This CDR3 is built from 17 residues. Germline V lookup: CDR1 SGHNT, CDR2 YENEEA. The V end was cut by 4 bases, the J end by 6 bases, with 22 bases between. The CDR3 sequence: CASSSRGGTVVIQPQHF. CDR3 sequence (DNA): TGTGCCAGCAGCTCCCGAGGGGGGACTGTCGTTATTCAGCCCCAGCATTTT.

For this clone: At one end, the junction sequence differs from germline, possibly due to a read error. The chain couples TRBV7-2 to TRBJ2-7; TRBD2 might be the D (5 bases). Per germline, CDR1 SGHTA and CDR2 FQGNSA. This CDR3 region has 12 residues. The CDR3 spells CATSGLSYEQYF. The DNA of the CDR3 is TGTGCCACCAGCGGTCTCTCCTACGAGCAGTACTTC.

This clone was observed a handful of times. V and J are TRBV6-1 and TRBJ1-5, with D possibly being TRBD1 (5 bases). Germline CDR1 is MNHNS and CDR2 is SASEGT. V was trimmed by 1 base and J by 10 bases, leaving 11 bases between them. The CDR3 is 13 amino acids. For the CDR3, the DNA is TGTGCCAGCAGTGAAGAGGTGAGGGGACCCCAGCATTTT. It yields the protein CASSEEVRGPQHF.

The chain carries TRBV4-2 and TRBJ2-5, with D perhaps matching TRBD1 or TRBD2 (6 bases each). The CDR3 consists of 20 residues. V was cut by 1 base and J by 0 bases, with 24 bases left in between. Germline V gene sequence: CDR1 LGHNA, CDR2 YNFKEQ. The CDR3 nucleotides are TGTGCCAGCAGCCAAGGAGGCGGGGCAGGGGACCTTCGGGACCAAGAGACCCAGTACTTC. As protein: CASSQGGGAGDLRDQETQYF.

The rearrangement uses TRBV19 and TRBJ2-4; possible D gene TRBD1, 5 bases. V dropped 3 bases and J dropped 0 bases, with 9 bases sitting between them. Germline V lookup: CDR1 LNHDA, CDR2 SQIVND (reference sequence). The CDR3 length is 15 residues. The CDR3 nucleotides read TGTGCCAGTAGTATCACAGGACGAGCCAAAAACATTCAGTACTTC. Amino acid sequence: CASSITGRAKNIQYF.

The chain is built from TRBV19 and TRBJ1-5, with TRBD1 identical over 9 bases. This CDR3 has 15 amino acids. Germline V CDR1 and CDR2: LNHDA, SQIVND (reference sequence). The junction had 10 bases not matched to a gene; V was cut back by 7 bases and J by 6 bases. CDR3 in amino acids: CASIGTGRVSQPQHF. CDR3 DNA sequence: TGTGCCAGTATCGGGACAGGGAGGGTGAGTCAGCCCCAGCATTTT.

This clone was seen only once. This chain uses TRBV27 with TRBJ2-2; D gene uncertain. The CDR3 runs to 14 residues. V lost 3 bases and J lost 3, with 8 bases in between. CDR1 and CDR2 from the germline V gene are MNHEY and SMNVEV (reference sequence). DNA of the CDR3: TGTGCCAGCAGTTTCCGACGGGACACCGGGGAGCTGTTTTTT. It is translated as CASSFRRDTGELFF.

The CDR3 region has the DNA TGTGCCTGGAGGGGGGCCGGGGCCGCTAACTATGGCTACACCTTC. Its protein is CAWRGAGAANYGYTF. This chain connects TRBV30 to TRBJ1-2, with D tentatively TRBD1 (6 bases). The CDR3 sequence is 15 residues long. Trimming pared 3 bases from V and 0 bases from J, leaving 14 bases between. CDR1 is GTSNPN, CDR2 SVGIG, per germline (reference sequence).

The chain recombines TRBV4-1 with TRBJ1-3; the D is unclear. This CDR3 comprises 16 residues. Trimming took off 0 bases at V and 0 bases at J, with 9 bases between the two ends. Germline assignment: CDR1 MGHRA and CDR2 YSYEKL. DNA of the CDR3: TGCGCCAGCAGCCAAGATCTGACCAGCTCTGGAAACACCATATATTTT. It is translated as CASSQDLTSSGNTIYF.

The chain joins TRBV7-9 to TRBJ2-7; D gene uncertain. V lost 5 bases and J lost 5, with 10 bases in between. CDR1 and CDR2 from the germline V gene are SEHNR and FQNEAQ (reference sequence). The CDR3 totals 12 residues. DNA of the CDR3: TGTGCCAGCAGCCCCGGGCGAGACGAGCAGTACTTC. Residues: CASSPGRDEQYF.

The chain combines TRBV9 with TRBJ2-1; D is perhaps TRBD2 (5 bases). Per germline, CDR1 SGDLS and CDR2 YYNGEE. The CDR3 length is 15 residues. Between the trimmed V and J ends, which lost 0 bases and 3 bases, there was a span of 10 bases. CDR3 DNA: TGTGCCAGCAGCGTAGAGTGGGAGAGCTACAATGAGCAGTTCTTC. It specifies CASSVEWESYNEQFF.

With respect to this clone: Other DNA sequences in this sample translate to the same CDR3. V is TRBV30 and J is TRBJ1-2; the match to TRBD1 covers 7 bases. The CDR3 extends over 13 amino acids. The V gene end was trimmed by 5 bases and the J gene end by 11 bases; junction bases not matched to a gene: 14. Germline CDR1 and CDR2: GTSNPN and SVGIG (reference sequence). The CDR3 loop reads CAWAEQGRGGYTF. CDR3 in DNA: TGTGCCTGGGCCGAACAGGGGAGGGGTGGTTACACCTTC. The full variable domain, rest sourced from reference TRBV30 and TRBJ1-2, is SQTIHQWPATLVQPVGSPLSLECTVEGTSNPNLYWYRQAAGRGLQLLFYSVGIGQISSEVPQNLSASRPQDRQFILSSKKLLLSDSGFYLCAWAEQGRGGYTFGSGTRLTVV.

A single count supports this clone. The J gene is TRBJ2-3, the V gene TRBV10-3, with 9 bases that match TRBD2. Germline V gene sequence: CDR1 ENHRY, CDR2 SYGVKD. Losses at the gene ends were 9 bases for V and 3 bases for J; bases not matched to a gene: 22. The CDR3 length is 19 residues. The DNA for the CDR3 is TGTGCCATTAACGGACCCCCGTCTCATAGCGGGAGTGGGACAGATACGCAGTATTTT. Its translation: CAINGPPSHSGSGTDTQYF.

V gene TRBV5-1 combines with J gene TRBJ2-1; D remains unclear. Germline V gene lookup returns CDR1 SGHRS and CDR2 YFSETQ. This CDR3 is 13 amino acids long. V was pared by 0 bases and J by 5 bases, with 6 bases between. The CDR3 loop is CASSLDPDNEQFF. In DNA form, the CDR3 reads TGCGCCAGCAGCTTGGATCCGGACAATGAGCAGTTCTTC.

The chain recombines TRBV2 with TRBJ2-6; no clear D gene. Trimming pared 4 bases from V and 2 bases from J, leaving 12 bases between. This CDR3 is 16 amino acids long. Germline V lookup: CDR1 SNHLY, CDR2 FYNNEI. This chain's CDR3 is CASSADGNTGANVLTF. The CDR3 DNA is TGTGCCAGCAGTGCGGACGGAAACACTGGGGCCAACGTCCTGACTTTC.

This clone was detected only once. The chain is built from TRBV4-3 and TRBJ1-5, with D hard to call. Germline assignment: CDR1 LGHNA and CDR2 YSLEER. The CDR3 has 13 amino acids. V was pared by 0 bases and J by 6 bases, with 6 bases between. CDR3 in DNA: TGCGCCAGCAGCCAAGAGCCGGGTCAGCCCCAGCATTTT. It yields the protein CASSQEPGQPQHF.

The sample holds one count of this clone. The chain recombines TRBV19 with TRBJ1-4; D is undetermined. This CDR3 is built from 14 residues. The V gene's germline CDR1 is LNHDA and CDR2 SQIVND (reference sequence). V was shortened by 4 bases and J by 8 bases, with 14 bases between the two germline ends. This CDR3 reads CASSTRKRGEKLFF. The CDR3 nucleotides are TGTGCCAGTAGTACCAGGAAAAGAGGCGAAAAACTGTTTTTT.

The rearrangement links TRBV2 to TRBJ1-2; 7 bases are shared with TRBD1. The length of the CDR3 is 14 residues. Trimming cost V 5 bases and J 7 bases; bases outside gene matches: 10. The germline CDR1 and CDR2 sequences are SNHLY and FYNNEI. The CDR3 here is CASSRQPGQTGYTF. The CDR3 bases are TGTGCCAGCAGTAGACAACCGGGACAGACTGGCTACACCTTC.

V gene TRBV28 combines with J gene TRBJ2-7; D gene uncertain. The CDR3 has 14 amino acids. Per the germline V gene, CDR1 is MDHEN and CDR2 is SYDVKM. Trimming removed 2 bases from V and 0 bases from J, with 8 bases in between. The CDR3 coding sequence is TGTGCCAGCAGTTTACCCGGTAGCTCCTACGAGCAGTACTTC. As protein: CASSLPGSSYEQYF.

This rearrangement joins TRBV9 to TRBJ2-3; 10 bases are a match to TRBD1. J was trimmed by 4 bases and V by 0 bases; bases with no gene match: 2. The germline gives CDR1 SGDLS, CDR2 YYNGEE. The CDR3 length is 15 residues. The CDR3 loop reads CASSVVGQGSDTQYF. The CDR3 region has the DNA TGTGCCAGCAGCGTAGTGGGACAGGGGTCAGATACGCAGTATTTT.

About this clone itself: Additional DNA sequences in this sample encode the identical CDR3. This chain uses TRBV6-5 with TRBJ1-5; D may be TRBD1 (5 bases). CDR1 is MNHEY, CDR2 SVGAGI, per germline. Trimming shortened V by 5 bases and J by 6 bases, and 11 bases separated the two germline ends. CDR3 length: 13 amino acids. The CDR3 sequence is CASSRQGGQPQHF. DNA for the CDR3: TGTGCCAGCAGTCGCCAGGGAGGTCAGCCCCAGCATTTT.

This clone was seen just once. This chain joins TRBV28 and TRBJ2-6, with a possible D match to TRBD2 (6 bases). The V end lost 5 bases, the J end lost 2 bases, and 10 bases lay between the germline ends. This CDR3 spans 15 amino acids. Germline CDR1 MDHEN, CDR2 SYDVKM. CDR3 coding DNA: TGTGCCAGCAGTCAGCCGGGGGCTGGGGCCAACGTCCTGACTTTC. Protein sequence: CASSQPGAGANVLTF.

This clone has only one observation. This chain connects TRBV4-3 to TRBJ1-2; 7 nucleotides align to TRBD1. This CDR3 region has 17 residues. Trimming at V came to 1 base and at J to 3 bases, leaving 11 bases not matched to a gene. CDR1 is LGHNA and CDR2 is YSLEER in the germline V gene. CDR3 sequence (DNA): TGCGCCAGCAGCCAAGTTGACAGGGACCTCGACCACTATGGCTACACCTTC. Translation: CASSQVDRDLDHYGYTF.